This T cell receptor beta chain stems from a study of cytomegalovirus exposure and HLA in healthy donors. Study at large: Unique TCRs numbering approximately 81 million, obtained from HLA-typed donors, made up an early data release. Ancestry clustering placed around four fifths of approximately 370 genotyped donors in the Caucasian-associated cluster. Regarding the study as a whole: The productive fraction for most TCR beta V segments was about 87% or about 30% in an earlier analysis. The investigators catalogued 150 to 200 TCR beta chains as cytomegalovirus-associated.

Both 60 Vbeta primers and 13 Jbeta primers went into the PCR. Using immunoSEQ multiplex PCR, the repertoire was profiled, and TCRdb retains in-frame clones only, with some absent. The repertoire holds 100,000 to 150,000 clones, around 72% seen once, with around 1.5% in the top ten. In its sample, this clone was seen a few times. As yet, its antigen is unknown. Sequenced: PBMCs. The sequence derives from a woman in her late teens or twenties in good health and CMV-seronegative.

CDR3 sequence reads: CSVNRGNEKLFF. CDR3 sequence (DNA): TGCAGCGTTAACCGCGGGAATGAAAAACTGTTTTTT. This rearrangement joins TRBV29-1 to TRBJ1-4, with no clear D. The V gene's germline CDR1 is SQVTM and CDR2 ANQGSEA. This CDR3 has 12 residues. Deletions cut 5 bases from V and 5 bases from J, with 9 bases between.